Each of the 8 T cell receptor beta chains below was sequenced from the same sample in a study of T cell changes during pregnancy in multiple sclerosis. Assay: immunoSEQ multiplex PCR; the TCRdb copy retains only in-frame clones and omits some. Counted here are 70,000 to 75,000 clones, roughly 92% occurring once; the ten biggest clones make up over 2%. The specimen was peripheral blood, collected before pregnancy. The receptors derive from a female donor with multiple sclerosis, enrolled in a pregnancy study.

This rearrangement joins TRBV5-4 to TRBJ2-1; 11 bases align to TRBD1. The CDR3 spans 17 residues. Germline V gives CDR1 SGHNT, CDR2 YYREEE (reference sequence). The V segment lost 3 bases and the J segment 7 bases; nucleotides outside the gene matches: 12. CDR3 loop: CASSYGRGQGVMNEQFF. The CDR3 bases are TGTGCCAGCAGCTATGGGAGGGGACAGGGGGTGATGAATGAGCAGTTCTTC.

The J gene is TRBJ1-1, the V gene TRBV6-1, with unresolved D. The germline V gene encodes CDR1 MNHNS and CDR2 SASEGT. The CDR3 contains 15 residues. The V end was cut by 4 bases, the J end by 0 bases, with 12 bases between. The CDR3 loop is CASSALIHMNTEAFF. The CDR3 DNA reads as TGTGCCAGCAGTGCCCTAATTCATATGAACACTGAAGCTTTCTTT.

The V call is TRBV6-6, the J call TRBJ2-7; 8 bases line up with TRBD2. The CDR3 consists of 14 residues. Per germline, CDR1 MNHNY and CDR2 SVGAGI (reference sequence). Trimming removed 5 bases from V and 6 bases from J; junction bases left unmatched: 9. The CDR3 coding sequence is TGTGCCAGCAGTCAAAGAGCGGGAGCGGTCGAGCAGTACTTC. Protein product: CASSQRAGAVEQYF.

The J gene is TRBJ2-7, the V gene TRBV10-3; the match to TRBD2 covers 7 bases. CDR1 and CDR2 from the germline V gene are ENHRY and SYGVKD. The V gene end was trimmed by 6 bases and the J gene end by 4 bases; junction bases not matched to a gene: 3. The CDR3 is made up of 12 amino acids. CDR3 protein: CAISPAGYEQYF. DNA of the CDR3: TGTGCCATCAGCCCAGCGGGATACGAGCAGTACTTC.

This rearrangement joins TRBV10-3 to TRBJ2-5; D not certain. Germline CDR1 and CDR2: ENHRY and SYGVKD. This CDR3 is built from 12 residues. Trimming pared 5 bases from V and 3 bases from J, leaving 7 bases between. The CDR3 coding sequence is TGTGCCATCAGTCAATCTAAAGAGACCCAGTACTTC. This codes for CAISQSKETQYF.

V usage is TRBV18 and J usage is TRBJ1-2; D is undetermined. Germline values: CDR1 KGHSH, CDR2 LQKENI. The CDR3 is 14 amino acids. Trimming pared 4 bases from V and 7 bases from J, leaving 16 bases between. The CDR3, as DNA: TGTGCCAGCTCACAACGGACGGGGAAGGGTGGCTACACCTTC. It specifies CASSQRTGKGGYTF.

The V gene is TRBV27, the J gene TRBJ1-2; 12 bases align to TRBD1. Trimming removed 5 bases from V and 4 bases from J; junction bases left unmatched: 5. CDR1 MNHEY and CDR2 SMNVEV come from the germline V gene (reference sequence). This CDR3 region has 15 residues. The CDR3 DNA reads as TGTGCCAGCAGTCCAGGGACAGGGGGCCCCTATGGCTACACCTTC. Protein: CASSPGTGGPYGYTF.

This sequence joins TRBV11-3 and TRBJ2-1, with 8 bases matching TRBD2. This CDR3 contains 18 residues. Per germline, CDR1 SGHNT and CDR2 YENEEA. Trimming took 5 bases from V and 0 from J; bases not matched to a gene: 12. The CDR3 DNA follows: TGTGCCAGCAGCCGGGGGGGGGCTACAGCCTACTCCTACAATGAGCAGTTCTTC. This codes for CASSRGGATAYSYNEQFF.